The sequence of this TCR beta chain was determined in a study of glioma-infiltrating T cells. Study-level results: Gliomas, especially low-grade, showed above-expected tissue-blood divergence; non-neoplastic patients showed below. CDR3 overlap between tissue and blood was very small.

After removal of 5 bases from V and 4 bases from J, the junction contained 4 bases not matched to a gene. Germline lookup yields CDR1 SGHTA and CDR2 FQGNSA. The CDR3 covers 14 residues. Using RNA template, CDR3s of TCR alpha and beta were amplified with iRepertoire arm-PCR. For one-step reverse transcription and amplification, about 85-400 ng of tissue mRNA or PBMC total RNA was used. TCRdb re-derived calls from the multiplex PCR reads in MiXCR, one entry per CDR3 protein. The table shows around 190,000 distinct CDR3 sequences, with more than 25% occurring only once. This clonotype was picked up many times. The antigen remains unidentified.

The source of this sequence is a human donor with low-grade glioma or glioblastoma, undergoing nonglioma brain surgery, or in good health (not recorded which). Sequenced material: glioma tissue, nonneoplastic brain tissue, or PBMCs (not recorded which). The gene calls are TRBV7-2 and TRBJ1-5, with 8 bases lining up with TRBD1. The CDR3 DNA reads as TGTGCCAGCAGCCTACAGGGGGAAAATCAGCCCCAGCATTTT. Protein sequence: CASSLQGENQPQHF. The variable domain in full, completed from reference TRBV7-2 and TRBJ1-5, reads GAGVSQSPSNKVTEKGKDVELRCDPISGHTALYWYRQSLGQGLEFLIYFQGNSAPDKSGLPSDRFSAERTGGSVSTLTIQRTQQEDSAVYLCASSLQGENQPQHFGDGTRLSIL.